This T cell receptor beta chain was sequenced in a study of long-term antiretroviral therapy in people with HIV. Study at large: It was about a decade before the 2015 immediate-ART recommendation that the earliest samples were taken.

Samples were assayed with immunoSEQ v3.0 at survey level. Clones were sequenced by immunoSEQ multiplex PCR, and TCRdb holds only the in-frame ones, with some missing. This sample has tens of thousands of clones, with around 93% found just once. The study, taken as a whole, reports: Diversity increased after ART yet remained lower than in transplant donor controls.

V lost 2 bases and J lost 9; bases outside the gene matches: 10. The CDR3 sequence is 15 residues long. Germline V gene data show CDR1 as SGHDN and CDR2 as FVKESK. Participants with HIV, all of them, were treated in the United States. To note about this clone: Its antigen is currently unknown.

The input for sequencing was unsorted PBMCs, taken 5.3 years after starting antiretroviral therapy. This receptor was obtained from a man over 45 with HIV. The gene calls are TRBV14 and TRBJ2-1; 7 bases agree with TRBD2. CDR3 protein: CASSQMGRGTAEQFF. CDR3 coding DNA: TGTGCCAGCAGCCAAATGGGGAGGGGAACGGCTGAGCAGTTCTTC.